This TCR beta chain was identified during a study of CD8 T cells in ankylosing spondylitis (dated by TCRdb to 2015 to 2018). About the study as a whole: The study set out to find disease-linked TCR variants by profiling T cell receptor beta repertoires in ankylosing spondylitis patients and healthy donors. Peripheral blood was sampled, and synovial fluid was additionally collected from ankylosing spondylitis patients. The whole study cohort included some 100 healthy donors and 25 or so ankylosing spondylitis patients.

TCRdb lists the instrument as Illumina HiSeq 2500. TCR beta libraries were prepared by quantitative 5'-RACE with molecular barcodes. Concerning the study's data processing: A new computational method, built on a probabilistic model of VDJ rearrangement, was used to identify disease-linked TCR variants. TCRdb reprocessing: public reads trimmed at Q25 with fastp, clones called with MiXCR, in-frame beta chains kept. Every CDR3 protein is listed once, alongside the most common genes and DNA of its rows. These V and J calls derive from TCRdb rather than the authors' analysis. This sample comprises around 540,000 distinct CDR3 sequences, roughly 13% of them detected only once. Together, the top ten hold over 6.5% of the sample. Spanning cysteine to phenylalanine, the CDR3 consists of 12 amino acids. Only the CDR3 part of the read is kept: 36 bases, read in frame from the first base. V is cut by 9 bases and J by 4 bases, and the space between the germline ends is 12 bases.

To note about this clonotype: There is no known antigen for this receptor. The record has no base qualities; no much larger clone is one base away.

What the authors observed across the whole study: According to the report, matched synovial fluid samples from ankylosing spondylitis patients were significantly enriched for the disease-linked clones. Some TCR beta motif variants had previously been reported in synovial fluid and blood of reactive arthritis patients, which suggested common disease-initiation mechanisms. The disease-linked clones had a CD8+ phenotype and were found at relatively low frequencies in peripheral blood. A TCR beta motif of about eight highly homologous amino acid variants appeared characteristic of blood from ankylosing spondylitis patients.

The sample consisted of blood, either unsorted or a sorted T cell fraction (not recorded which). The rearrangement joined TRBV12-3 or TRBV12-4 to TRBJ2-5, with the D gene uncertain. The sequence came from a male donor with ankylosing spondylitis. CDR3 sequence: CASKISRETQYF. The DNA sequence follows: TGTGCCAGTAAAATTAGCAGAGAGACCCAGTACTTC.